Listed here are 3 T cell receptor beta chains from one sample, sequenced in a study of regulatory T cells in long-lasting Graves disease. The time point here: newly diagnosed GD, antithyroid drugs for less than 3 months. PBMC-derived RNA was used for the TCR library. Libraries of TCR beta came from iRepertoire HTBI primers plus Arm-PCR of CDR3 regions. In TCRdb, the multiplex PCR reads were re-called with MiXCR into one record per CDR3 protein. The table has around 320,000 distinct CDR3 sequences, 15% to 20% seen once; the top ten hold roughly 27%. The same sample was also studied in work on T cells in Graves' hyperthyroidism and ophthalmopathy.

Material: peripheral blood mononuclear cells (PBMCs), obtained at new diagnosis, from a patient treated with antithyroid drugs. The source of these receptors is a man aged 35 to 55 with Graves disease.

In its sample, this clonotype was seen many times. The rearrangement uses TRBV2 and TRBJ1-2, with a weak D call TRBD1 (5 bases). CDR3 length: 11 amino acids. Germline-derived CDR1 and CDR2 are SNHLY and FYNNEI. V was clipped by 7 bases and J by 8 bases, with 11 bases between them. CDR3 DNA: TGTGCCAGCACCTACCGACAGGGCTACACCTTC. Translated: CASTYRQGYTF.

This clonotype was recorded at least ten times. As DNA, the CDR3 is TGCAGTGTTACCCAAGGCGGGGGGTCCGGGGAGACCCAGTACTTC. Translated, it gives CSVTQGGGSGETQYF. The V call is TRBV20-1, the J call TRBJ2-5; 8 bases fit TRBD2. V lost 7 bases, J lost 5 bases, and 15 bases stayed unmatched. This CDR3 comprises 15 residues. The germline CDR1 and CDR2 sequences are DFQATT and SNEGSKA (reference sequence).

This clonotype was seen repeatedly, ten times or more. V is TRBV5-1 and J is TRBJ1-5; 7 positions match TRBD1. V lost 3 bases to trimming and J lost 4 bases; unmatched junction nucleotides: 4. The CDR3 has 14 residues. CDR1 is SGHRS and CDR2 is YFSETQ in the germline V gene. The DNA for the CDR3 is TGCGCCAGCAGCTCCGGGACAGCGAATCAGCCCCAGCATTTT. Translation gives CASSSGTANQPQHF.